Included here is one TCR beta chain sequence, with context. Its specificity is not known. An end of the junction does not agree with germline; a read error may underlie this. The data stem from a study of cytotoxic CD8 clonotypes in ibrutinib-treated CLL. About the research overall: Samples had a mean of roughly 260,000 productive templates and more than 80,000 productive rearrangements.

Overall study results and limits: The study found clonality rose at ibrutinib response, then fell toward baseline at progression.

The CDR3 extends over 14 amino acids. In germline, CDR1 is LNHDA, CDR2 SQIVND (reference sequence). Here immunoSEQ multiplex PCR was the method, and the copy in TCRdb shows in-frame clones only, minus some. The sample has about 21,000 clones, over 65% seen once. The TCR was taken from a human donor with chronic lymphocytic leukemia. The material sequenced was PBMCs, taken before ibrutinib treatment. The chain carries TRBV19 and TRBJ2-7; D gene unclear. The CDR3 DNA is TGTGCCAGTAGTCTAGAAGGGTTGGTCCACGAGCAGTACTTC. Translation gives CASSLEGLVHEQYF.